This entry describes one T cell receptor (beta chain). The antigen is not known. Amplification yielded TCR beta CDR3 regions, with RNA transcripts as the source. HTBI primers were employed in a first-round RT-PCR of the TCR CDR3. TCRdb processed the multiplex PCR reads anew with MiXCR; each CDR3 protein has one entry. The table includes about 300,000 distinct CDR3 sequences, less than 30% detected once. The data originate from a study of T cells in Graves' hyperthyroidism and ophthalmopathy. Findings and caveats of the study: Most clonotypes expanded in the thyroid (above 0.001) were also present in blood. The model anticipated ophthalmopathy a median around 6 months pre-onset.

Per germline, CDR1 KGHSH and CDR2 LQKENI. The CDR3 is made up of 17 amino acids. V was clipped by 6 bases and J by 4 bases, with 21 bases between them. Patients aged 18 to 65 with hyperthyroidism were newly diagnosed, with duration under 2 months. The PBMCs studied were ones that came from about 10 ml fresh peripheral blood. This chain uses TRBV18 with TRBJ2-2; perhaps D is TRBD1 or TRBD2 (5 bases each). The material sequenced was blood. This TCR was recovered from a man aged 40-55 years with Graves' hyperthyroidism that later progressed to Graves' ophthalmopathy. CDR3 sequence: CASSPSLGTEATGELFF. CDR3 nucleotide sequence: TGTGCCAGCTCCCCCTCGTTAGGGACGGAAGCCACCGGGGAGCTGTTTTTT.